This T cell receptor beta chain stems from a study of cytomegalovirus exposure and HLA in healthy donors. Germline CDR1 is SGHAT and CDR2 is FQNNGV. The CDR3 length is 14 residues. The PCR used 60 Vbeta and 13 Jbeta primers. Here immunoSEQ multiplex PCR was the method, and the copy in TCRdb shows in-frame clones only, minus some. The sample yields 100,000 to 130,000 clones, roughly 73% seen once. The source is a young man in good health and CMV-seronegative. The rearrangement joins TRBV11-2 to TRBJ2-5; 7 bases match TRBD2. The J call may be faulty, since TRBJ2-7 better matches the DNA end. The material sequenced was PBMCs. CDR3 nucleotides: TGTGCCAGCAGCTCCGGACTAGATCACTACGAGCAGTACTTC. Residues: CASSSGLDHYEQYF.